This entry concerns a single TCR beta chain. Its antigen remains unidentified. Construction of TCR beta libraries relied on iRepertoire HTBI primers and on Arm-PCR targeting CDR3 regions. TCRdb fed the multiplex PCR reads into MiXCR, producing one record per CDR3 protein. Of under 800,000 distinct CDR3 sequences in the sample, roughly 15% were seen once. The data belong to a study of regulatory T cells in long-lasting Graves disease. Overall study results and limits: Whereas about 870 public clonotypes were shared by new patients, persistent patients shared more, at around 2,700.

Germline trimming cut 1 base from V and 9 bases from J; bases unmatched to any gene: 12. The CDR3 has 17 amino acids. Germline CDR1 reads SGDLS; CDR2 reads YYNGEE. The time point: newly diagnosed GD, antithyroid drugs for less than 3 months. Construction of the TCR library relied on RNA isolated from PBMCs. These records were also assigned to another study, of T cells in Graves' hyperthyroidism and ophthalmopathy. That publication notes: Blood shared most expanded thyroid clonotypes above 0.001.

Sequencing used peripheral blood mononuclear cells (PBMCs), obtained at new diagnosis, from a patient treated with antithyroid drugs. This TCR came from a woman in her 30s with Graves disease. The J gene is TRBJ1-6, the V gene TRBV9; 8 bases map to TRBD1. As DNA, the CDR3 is TGTGCCAGCAGCGTAAGGGGGGCAGGGGGCCTTGGTTCACCCCTCCACTTT. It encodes CASSVRGAGGLGSPLHF.